The 20 T cell receptor beta chains below were found in one sample sequenced in a study of cytomegalovirus exposure and HLA in healthy donors. Generated by immunoSEQ multiplex PCR, the TCRdb table keeps only in-frame clones and is missing some. The repertoire holds 350,000 or so clones, more than 80% seen once, with 0.84% in the top ten. Sequenced: PBMCs. The source is a woman aged 18-29 years in good health and CMV-seronegative.

This clone was counted between two and nine times. V gene TRBV6-4 combines with J gene TRBJ2-3; 8 positions agree with TRBD2. The J segment lost 4 bases and the V segment lost 3 bases, leaving 6 bases of the junction unmatched. CDR3 size: 15 residues. Germline assignment: CDR1 MRHNA and CDR2 SNTAGT. The chain's CDR3 is CASSEAAGDSDTQYF. CDR3 in DNA: TGTGCCAGCAGTGAAGCAGCGGGAGACTCAGATACGCAGTATTTT.

The chain links TRBV27 to TRBJ1-1, with a weak D call TRBD1 (5 bases). Germline V gives CDR1 MNHEY, CDR2 SMNVEV (reference sequence). The V end lost 3 bases, the J end lost 4 bases, and 15 bases lay between the germline ends. The CDR3 sequence is 15 residues long. The CDR3 DNA sequence: TGTGCCAGCAGTTTTTTTAGGGGCGTGGGCACTGAAGCTTTCTTT. It yields the protein CASSFFRGVGTEAFF.

This clone was seen only once. The rearrangement joins TRBV10-3 to TRBJ2-3, with 9 bases fitting TRBD2. V was clipped by 6 bases and J by 0 bases; unmatched bases: 7. The CDR3 sequence is 16 residues long. CDR1 ENHRY and CDR2 SYGVKD come from the germline V gene. The CDR3 nucleotides read TGTGCCATCAGGCTGGGACTAGCAGGTAGCACAGATACGCAGTATTTT. Translated: CAIRLGLAGSTDTQYF.

The gene calls are TRBV6-6 and TRBJ1-2, with 7 bases fitting TRBD1. Germline V CDR1 and CDR2: MNHNY, SVGAGI (reference sequence). Germline trimming cut 4 bases from V and 5 bases from J; bases unmatched to any gene: 13. The CDR3 spans 16 residues. The CDR3: CASSSQQGLFGYGYTF. Written as DNA, the CDR3 is TGTGCCAGCAGTTCTCAACAGGGGCTCTTTGGGTATGGCTACACCTTC.

This chain uses TRBV10-3 with TRBJ2-7; D perhaps matches TRBD2 (5 bases). Trimming took off 10 bases at V and 0 bases at J, with 13 bases between the two ends. The CDR3 covers 13 residues. In germline, CDR1 is ENHRY, CDR2 SYGVKD. CDR3 sequence reads: CATNPGNSYEQYF. CDR3 in DNA: TGTGCCACAAATCCCGGGAACTCCTACGAGCAGTACTTC.

As concerns this clone: An end of the junction differs from the germline gene, which may be a read error. The chain carries TRBV29-1 and TRBJ2-2, with 8 nucleotides matching TRBD2. The CDR3 has 16 amino acids. The V gene's germline CDR1 is SQVTM and CDR2 ANQGSEA. The CDR3 loop reads CSVEVPPSGGTGEPFF. CDR3 DNA: TGCAGCGTTGAAGTTCCTCCGTCGGGGGGGACCGGGGAGCCGTTTTTT.

V and J are TRBV7-3 and TRBJ2-2; 7 nucleotides agree with TRBD2. Germline V lookup: CDR1 SGHTA, CDR2 FQGTGA. The CDR3 is made up of 15 amino acids. Losses at the gene ends were 5 bases for V and 0 bases for J; bases not matched to a gene: 3. The CDR3 DNA reads TGTGCCAGCAGCAAGACTAGCACGAACACCGGGGAGCTGTTTTTT. As protein: CASSKTSTNTGELFF.

This chain uses TRBV5-4 with TRBJ1-1; the D gene is possibly TRBD1 (5 bases). Germline V gene lookup returns CDR1 SGHNT and CDR2 YYREEE (reference sequence). This CDR3 comprises 15 residues. The germline V and J ends were trimmed by 0 bases and 1 base, with 10 bases remaining between them. The CDR3 bases are TGTGCCAGCAGCTTGGTTGGGCAGGGGAACACTGAAGCTTTCTTT. Translating it yields CASSLVGQGNTEAFF.

The chain is built from TRBV6-6 and TRBJ2-7; D unclear. Trimming took 4 bases from V and 3 from J, leaving 10 bases between them. Germline V lookup: CDR1 MNHNY, CDR2 SVGAGI (reference sequence). This CDR3 spans 13 amino acids. The CDR3 coding sequence is TGTGCCAGCAGTTCCCCCCTAAACTACGAGCAGTACTTC. Amino acids: CASSSPLNYEQYF.

The V and J genes are TRBV27 and TRBJ2-1; D perhaps matches TRBD2 (6 bases). The germline V gene has CDR1 MNHEY and CDR2 SMNVEV (reference sequence). Trimming removed 2 bases at V and 8 bases at J, with 16 bases between. This CDR3 is built from 15 residues. CDR3 residues: CASSLLGGDIDEQFF. CDR3 in DNA: TGTGCCAGCAGTTTACTTGGAGGGGATATTGATGAGCAGTTCTTC.

The chain's CDR3 is CASSPPWDSWRWPNYGYTF. The CDR3 nucleotides read TGTGCCAGCTCACCACCGTGGGACTCCTGGAGGTGGCCTAACTATGGCTACACCTTC. The gene calls are TRBV18 and TRBJ1-2; possible D gene TRBD1, 5 bases. V lost 0 bases and J 0 bases, leaving 20 bases between the germline ends. The CDR3 is 19 amino acids. Per the germline V gene, CDR1 is KGHSH and CDR2 is LQKENI.

In this sample, this clone turned up once. The V call is TRBV11-3, the J call TRBJ2-7, with no clear D. Germline V lookup: CDR1 SGHNT, CDR2 YENEEA. This CDR3 has 14 amino acids. V gave up 1 base and J gave up 5 bases, with 12 bases separating them. In nucleotides, the CDR3 is TGTGCCAGCAGCTTAGGGCCCGGCGCGGACGAGCAGTACTTC. It translates to CASSLGPGADEQYF.

The gene calls are TRBV10-2 and TRBJ2-7; 7 positions agree with TRBD2. CDR1 and CDR2 (germline): WSHSY, SAAADI. The V segment lost 7 bases and the J segment 3 bases; nucleotides outside the gene matches: 6. The CDR3 runs 13 residues. CDR3 sequence reads: CASIGEGLYEQYF. In nucleotides, the CDR3 is TGCGCCAGCATAGGGGAGGGCCTCTACGAGCAGTACTTC.

V is TRBV11-2 and J is TRBJ1-1, with TRBD1 as a possible D gene (5 bases). The germline V and J ends were trimmed by 5 bases and 4 bases, with 17 bases remaining between them. This CDR3 is 15 amino acids long. Germline V gene lookup returns CDR1 SGHAT and CDR2 FQNNGV. CDR3 in amino acids: CASSPTTATSTEAFF. The CDR3 DNA is TGTGCCAGCAGCCCCACGACAGCCACGAGCACTGAAGCTTTCTTT.

The rearrangement links TRBV10-2 to TRBJ1-1; D is possibly TRBD1 (5 bases). The CDR3 contains 17 residues. Germline V CDR1 and CDR2: WSHSY, SAAADI. The ends were cut back, 0 bases at V and 3 bases at J, with 17 bases in the middle. CDR3 loop: CASSESYLVQGDTEAFF. CDR3 sequence (DNA): TGCGCCAGCAGTGAGTCGTACTTGGTCCAGGGTGACACTGAAGCTTTCTTT.

As regards this clone: Since no conserved phenylalanine or tryptophan closes the CDR3, a read error is the likely cause. No DNA is shown, since the ends of the CDR3 on it are uncertain; the CDR3 is the one TCRdb lists. The chain couples TRBV5-3 to TRBJ2-3; the DNA was not used to check the table's D call, TRBD2. TRBV5-3 is classed as an ORF, of uncertain function. Inclusive of both ends, the CDR3 amounts to 12 amino acids. The CDR3: CARNSSLPASGL.

The chain recombines TRBV9 with TRBJ1-1, with D hard to call. Germline values: CDR1 SGDLS, CDR2 YYNGEE. This CDR3 spans 12 amino acids. Deletions cut 4 bases from V and 11 bases from J, with 15 bases between. CDR3 residues: CASSPPEADAFF. CDR3 bases: TGTGCCAGCAGCCCACCGGAGGCGGATGCTTTCTTT. The full variable domain, with the rest looked up from reference TRBV9 and TRBJ1-1, is DSGVTQTPKHLITATGQRVTLRCSPRSGDLSVYWYQQSLDQGLQFLIQYYNGEERAKGNILERFSAQQFPDLHSELNLSSLELGDSALYFCASSPPEADAFFGQGTRLTVV.

The chain recombines TRBV7-2 with TRBJ2-3, with no clear D. Germline V lookup: CDR1 SGHTA, CDR2 FQGNSA. Between the trimmed V and J ends, which lost 5 bases and 1 base, there was a span of 7 bases. The CDR3 has 13 residues. This CDR3 is CASSAYGTDTQYF. CDR3 DNA: TGTGCCAGCAGCGCCTATGGCACAGATACGCAGTATTTT.

J is TRBJ2-2 and V is TRBV9, with a possible D match to TRBD2 (5 bases). CDR1 and CDR2 (germline): SGDLS, YYNGEE. Between the trimmed V and J ends, which lost 2 bases and 6 bases, there was a span of 14 bases. The CDR3 is 15 amino acids. The CDR3 sequence: CASSVRGSGAGELFF. The DNA for the CDR3 is TGTGCCAGCAGCGTCCGGGGAAGTGGTGCCGGGGAGCTGTTTTTT.

This rearrangement joins TRBV6-5 to TRBJ1-4; TRBD1 aligns across 10 bases. Per the germline V gene, CDR1 is MNHEY and CDR2 is SVGAGI. Losses at the gene ends were 0 bases for V and 7 bases for J; bases not matched to a gene: 2. The length of the CDR3 is 15 residues. Here the CDR3 DNA reads TGTGCCAGCAGTTACTCGACAGGGGGCCGTGAAAAACTGTTTTTT. Amino acid sequence: CASSYSTGGREKLFF.